This entry is about one TCR beta chain. The antigen remains unidentified. This sample was taken from a study of CD8+ T cells in alopecia areata. Trimming took off 6 bases at V and 0 bases at J, with 12 bases between the two ends. The CDR3 has 14 residues. The germline V gene encodes CDR1 LNHDA and CDR2 SQIVND (reference sequence). Treatment in this sample: oral pan-JAK inhibitor, 5-10 mg twice daily. As part of sample collection, lesional scalp punch biopsies and peripheral blood were taken from alopecia areata patients. Reverse transcription of extracted RNA yielded cDNA, which provided the sequencing template. The assay was immunoSEQ multiplex PCR, and TCRdb's table has in-frame clones only and misses some. Of under 350,000 clones in the sample, nearly 60% are singletons; the top ten hold under 2%. Notes on the study in general: Scalp sample sequencing also detects resident alphabeta T cells of normal skin. It was observed that many expanded lesional clones persisted in scalp and blood during tofacitinib.

This chain connects TRBV19 to TRBJ2-7, with a possible D match to TRBD1 (6 bases). The sequence was obtained from a human donor with alopecia areata. The sequences come from CD4+ T cells sorted from blood, collected at week 24, from a patient treated with tofacitinib. DNA of the CDR3: TGTGCCAGTAGACGACAGGCGAGCTCCTACGAGCAGTACTTC. It translates to CASRRQASSYEQYF.